What follows are 7 T cell receptor beta chains derived from one specimen sequenced in a study of T cell responses to AZD1222 COVID-19 vaccine. Here immunoSEQ multiplex PCR was the method, and the copy in TCRdb shows in-frame clones only, minus some. The sample carries roughly 130,000 clones, 80% to 90% recorded once. This specimen was peripheral blood, taken on day 0 of AZD1222 vaccination. These receptors came from an adult in good health.

This clone was observed a single time. The chain combines TRBV3-1 (or the pseudogene TRBV3-2) with TRBJ2-5; TRBD2 matches at 8 bases. Looked up from germline, CDR1 is LGHDT and CDR2 is YNNKEL (reference sequence). V shed 4 bases, J shed 5 bases, and the junction held 12 bases outside the gene matches. The CDR3 covers 16 residues. CDR3 sequence (DNA): TGTGCCAGCAGCCCCCTTCTGGGCGGGGGGCTGGAGACCCAGTACTTC. Translating gives CASSPLLGGGLETQYF.

V usage is TRBV6-5 and J usage is TRBJ2-5; 10 bases map to TRBD2. CDR1 and CDR2 (germline): MNHEY, SVGAGI. V trimming: 6 bases; J trimming: 4 bases; junction bases outside the gene matches: 2. This CDR3 is built from 13 residues. CDR3 sequence: CASRLAGLETQYF. For the CDR3, the DNA is TGTGCCAGCAGACTAGCGGGATTAGAGACCCAGTACTTC.

This clone has a single count. V usage is TRBV18 and J usage is TRBJ1-5; D not certain. The germline CDR1 and CDR2 sequences are KGHSH and LQKENI. CDR3 size: 17 residues. Deletions cut 0 bases from V and 4 bases from J, with 16 bases between. Here the CDR3 reads CASSPPERGGLNQPQHF. CDR3 in DNA: TGTGCCAGCTCACCACCCGAGCGGGGTGGCTTAAATCAGCCCCAGCATTTT.

The chain carries TRBV11-2 and TRBJ1-1, with unresolved D. Germline V gives CDR1 SGHAT, CDR2 FQNNGV. V was shortened by 2 bases and J by 1 base, with 5 bases between the two germline ends. The CDR3 is made up of 13 amino acids. The CDR3 region is CASSLSQNTEAFF. DNA for the CDR3: TGTGCCAGCAGCTTAAGCCAGAACACTGAAGCTTTCTTT.

The V and J genes are TRBV7-2 and TRBJ1-1, with D hard to call. Deletions cut 7 bases from V and 0 bases from J, with 15 bases between. CDR1 is SGHTA, CDR2 FQGNSA, per germline. CDR3 length: 15 residues. Here the CDR3 DNA reads TGTGCCAGCACCTCCGTTAGCTCCCTGAACACTGAAGCTTTCTTT. Protein product: CASTSVSSLNTEAFF.

In this sample, this clone turned up a few times. The chain joins TRBV4-3 to TRBJ1-1; a weak D match, TRBD1 (6 bases). With 0 bases removed from V and 7 bases from J, the gap between germline ends came to 18 bases. Germline V gene lookup returns CDR1 LGHNA and CDR2 YSLEER. CDR3 length: 16 amino acids. CDR3 amino acids: CASSQDSGRGFYEAFF. The CDR3 DNA sequence: TGCGCCAGCAGCCAAGATTCGGGCAGGGGATTTTATGAAGCTTTCTTT.

The chain links TRBV19 to TRBJ2-3; D possibly corresponds to TRBD2 (6 bases). Germline assignment: CDR1 LNHDA and CDR2 SQIVND (reference sequence). Trimming took off 7 bases at V and 2 bases at J, with 16 bases between the two ends. There are 15 residues in the CDR3. CDR3 residues: CASKRGGGTTDTQYF. The CDR3 coding sequence is TGTGCCAGTAAAAGGGGAGGCGGGACCACAGATACGCAGTATTTT.